The 14 T cell receptor beta chains below were found in one sample sequenced in a study of T cells after yellow fever vaccination. A single record per CDR3 protein comes from TCRdb applying MiXCR to the 5' RACE reads. The table shows 300,000 to 350,000 distinct CDR3 sequences, with around 10% occurring only once. Sample: CD4+ T cells sorted from PBMCs, taken 45 days after the yellow fever booster vaccination. All receptors derive from a young man who received the YFV17D yellow fever vaccine.

This clonotype was counted a few times. The V call is TRBV7-3, the J call TRBJ2-1; 7 bases align to TRBD2. The length of the CDR3 is 16 residues. V shed 4 bases, J shed 2 bases, and the junction held 8 bases outside the gene matches. Germline lookup yields CDR1 SGHTA and CDR2 FQGTGA. The CDR3 DNA is TGTGCCAGCAGCTCCTCGACTAGCCGGGCCTACAATGAGCAGTTCTTC. It encodes CASSSSTSRAYNEQFF. The full variable domain, completed using reference TRBV7-3 and TRBJ2-1, is GAGVSQTPSNKVTEKGKYVELRCDPISGHTALYWYRQSLGQGPEFLIYFQGTGAADDSGLPNDRFFAVRPEGSVSTLKIQRTERGDSAVYLCASSSSTSRAYNEQFFGPGTRLTVL.

The gene calls are TRBV6-2 or TRBV6-3 and TRBJ1-2; 7 bases agree with TRBD1. V shed 6 bases, J shed 8 bases, and the junction held 9 bases outside the gene matches. From germline, CDR1 is MNHEY and CDR2 SVGEGT. The length of the CDR3 is 13 residues. This chain's CDR3 is CASSVGQLDGYTF. In DNA form, the CDR3 reads TGTGCCAGCAGCGTGGGACAGCTCGACGGCTACACCTTC.

This clonotype has a handful of counts. The rearrangement joins TRBV28 to TRBJ1-2; no reliable D call. CDR3 length: 14 amino acids. V gave up 5 bases and J gave up 4 bases, with 14 bases separating them. Germline lookup yields CDR1 MDHEN and CDR2 SYDVKM. CDR3 nucleotide sequence: TGTGCCAGCAGTCAAACTCAAGTCGTCTATGGCTACACCTTC. It translates to CASSQTQVVYGYTF.

The chain carries TRBV2 and TRBJ1-2; no clear D gene. V lost 6 bases and J 7 bases, leaving 15 bases between the germline ends. The CDR3 totals 13 residues. Germline CDR1 is SNHLY and CDR2 is FYNNEI. The chain's CDR3 is CASSPGRDLGYTF. CDR3 DNA: TGTGCCAGCAGCCCCGGTCGGGATCTTGGCTACACCTTC.

The chain joins TRBV25-1 to TRBJ2-7; D possibly matches TRBD1 or TRBD2 (5 bases each). Germline lookup yields CDR1 MGHDK and CDR2 SYGVNS. The CDR3 is made up of 14 amino acids. V shed 4 bases and J shed 2 bases, with 12 bases lying between them. In nucleotides, the CDR3 is TGTGCCAGCAGTGCGAGGGGCAGAACCTACGAGCAGTACTTC. It translates to CASSARGRTYEQYF.

This clonotype was counted only a few times. This chain connects TRBV3-1 to TRBJ2-7; TRBD1 matches at 10 bases. The J segment lost 7 bases and the V segment lost 5 bases, leaving 11 bases of the junction unmatched. The CDR3 runs 15 residues. Germline assignment: CDR1 LGHDT and CDR2 YNNKEL (reference sequence). The CDR3 coding sequence is TGTGCCAGCAGCTACCACGGGACAGGGGTCTCGGAGCAGTACTTC. Its protein product is CASSYHGTGVSEQYF.

The table lists this clonotype with many counts. The CDR3 region is CASSLPWGGGPSSELFF. DNA of the CDR3: TGTGCCAGCAGTCTCCCCTGGGGCGGGGGGCCCTCTTCGGAGCTGTTTTTT. The chain has TRBV12-3 or TRBV12-4 and TRBJ2-2, with TRBD2 matching 8 bases. The CDR3 runs 17 residues. The ends lost 5 bases at V and 10 bases at J; junction bases unmatched: 18.

This clonotype was counted between two and nine times. The chain links TRBV5-1 to TRBJ2-1; TRBD2 agrees at 13 bases. V was clipped by 4 bases and J by 7 bases; unmatched bases: 2. The CDR3 has 14 amino acids. Germline-derived CDR1 and CDR2 are SGHRS and YFSETQ. CDR3 in DNA: TGCGCCAGCAGCCAGGGACTAGCGGGGAATGAGCAGTTCTTC. Encoded protein: CASSQGLAGNEQFF.

J is TRBJ2-7 and V is TRBV5-1; D not certain. CDR1 is SGHRS and CDR2 is YFSETQ in the germline V gene. This CDR3 has 12 amino acids. With 3 bases removed from V and 4 bases from J, the gap between germline ends came to 8 bases. The CDR3 protein is CASSWPGYEQYV. In nucleotides, the CDR3 is TGCGCCAGCAGCTGGCCTGGGTACGAGCAGTACGTC.

The rearrangement joins TRBV24-1 to TRBJ1-1, with 8 bases that match TRBD1. This CDR3 comprises 15 residues. Germline V lookup: CDR1 KGHDR, CDR2 SFDVKD. The junction had 4 bases not matched to a gene; V was cut back by 4 bases and J by 1 base. CDR3 bases: TGTGCCACCAGTGACCCCGGACAGGGGAACACTGAAGCTTTCTTT. It specifies CATSDPGQGNTEAFF.

This clonotype was seen only a few times. V is TRBV20-1 and J is TRBJ2-3; weak D call: TRBD1 (6 bases). V was pared by 3 bases and J by 0 bases, with 10 bases between. This CDR3 spans 14 amino acids. The V gene's germline CDR1 is DFQATT and CDR2 SNEGSKA (reference sequence). The CDR3 loop reads CSARDSASTDTQYF. CDR3 in DNA: TGCAGTGCTAGGGACAGCGCTAGCACAGATACGCAGTATTTT.

Only a few counts were recorded for this clonotype. The chain employs TRBV29-1 and TRBJ2-5, with TRBD2 as a possible D gene (6 bases). Germline CDR1 reads SQVTM; CDR2 reads ANQGSEA. Trimming took off 0 bases at V and 0 bases at J, with 17 bases between the two ends. This CDR3 spans 17 amino acids. Here the CDR3 reads CSVEEGVAGGYQETQYF. As DNA, the CDR3 is TGCAGCGTTGAAGAGGGGGTTGCCGGGGGATACCAAGAGACCCAGTACTTC.

The table lists this clonotype with a few counts. The rearrangement joins TRBV7-3 to TRBJ2-1, with 8 nucleotides matching TRBD2. Trimming removed 4 bases from V and 6 bases from J; junction bases left unmatched: 5. In germline, CDR1 is SGHTA, CDR2 FQGTGA. This CDR3 region has 14 residues. The CDR3 coding sequence is TGTGCCAGCAGCTCATCCGGGACTAGCAATGAGCAGTTCTTC. Its protein product is CASSSSGTSNEQFF.

This chain uses TRBV15 with TRBJ1-4; perhaps TRBD1 as D (5 bases). This CDR3 spans 17 amino acids. V lost 0 bases and J lost 0, with 11 bases in between. From germline, CDR1 is LNHNV and CDR2 YYDKDF (reference sequence). DNA of the CDR3: TGTGCCACCAGCAGAGAGTTAACGACAGCAACTAATGAAAAACTGTTTTTT. Its protein is CATSRELTTATNEKLFF.